The 16 T cell receptor beta chains below all came from one sample that was sequenced in a study of control samples from healthy donors and cancer patients. The assay was immunoSEQ multiplex PCR, and TCRdb's table has in-frame clones only and misses some. Counted here are approximately 130,000 clones, roughly 89% occurring once; the ten biggest clones make up 12%. Sequencing was carried out using blood. All receptors derive from a man aged 25 to 45 in good health.

The chain links TRBV30 to TRBJ2-1, with TRBD1 identical over 7 bases. This CDR3 is 15 amino acids long. Germline V CDR1 and CDR2: GTSNPN, SVGIG (reference sequence). V shed 5 bases and J 5 bases; nucleotides not matched to a gene: 12. The CDR3 region is CAWGPLTGINNEQFF. CDR3 sequence (DNA): TGTGCCTGGGGACCCTTGACAGGGATCAACAATGAGCAGTTCTTC.

The CDR3 nucleotides are TGCGCCAGCAGTCAATCGGGTCCGTTTGGGGGTTTGGGCTACACCTTC. The encoded protein is CASSQSGPFGGLGYTF. The rearrangement links TRBV23-1 to TRBJ1-2, with D possibly being TRBD1 (5 bases). TRBV23-1 is an ORF for which the function is uncertain. Trimming shortened V by 0 bases and J by 8 bases, and 19 bases separated the two germline ends. The CDR3 is 16 residues long.

This rearrangement joins TRBV30 to TRBJ1-3; D is uncertain. Deletions cut 5 bases from V and 1 base from J, with 6 bases between. This CDR3 has 12 amino acids. Germline-derived CDR1 and CDR2 are GTSNPN and SVGIG (reference sequence). This CDR3 is CAWGLSGNTIYF. The CDR3 region has the DNA TGTGCCTGGGGGTTATCTGGAAACACCATATATTTT.

The chain employs TRBV4-1 and TRBJ1-2; D not resolved. Germline CDR1 is MGHRA and CDR2 is YSYEKL. This CDR3 has 15 amino acids. With 0 bases removed from V and 5 bases from J, the gap between germline ends came to 13 bases. This CDR3 is CASSQELGSLYGYTF. Written as DNA, the CDR3 is TGCGCCAGCAGCCAAGAACTGGGATCTCTTTATGGCTACACCTTC.

The V gene is TRBV7-8, the J gene TRBJ1-1, with D maybe TRBD1 (5 bases). Germline lookup yields CDR1 SGHVS and CDR2 FQNEAQ. Trimming removed 5 bases from V and 1 base from J, with 14 bases in between. The CDR3 has 15 residues. The DNA of the CDR3 is TGTGCCAGCAGCCCTTCCGGGACTCAGAACACTGAAGCTTTCTTT. Translated: CASSPSGTQNTEAFF.

The chain carries TRBV30 and TRBJ1-1; D gene ambiguous. Germline V gene data show CDR1 as GTSNPN and CDR2 as SVGIG (reference sequence). V was trimmed by 3 bases and J by 3 bases, leaving 17 bases between them. The CDR3 has 15 amino acids. CDR3 protein: CAWSAKLGLDTEAFF. CDR3 coding DNA: TGTGCCTGGAGCGCGAAGCTAGGGCTTGACACTGAAGCTTTCTTT.

This chain uses TRBV2 with TRBJ2-7, with a weak D call TRBD1 (6 bases). Trimming stripped 6 bases from V and 4 bases from J, with 13 bases between. The CDR3 spans 13 residues. Germline V gene sequence: CDR1 SNHLY, CDR2 FYNNEI. The CDR3 region is CASSPTGFYEQYF. The CDR3 region has the DNA TGTGCCAGCAGCCCGACAGGCTTTTACGAGCAGTACTTC.

This clone was detected once. This sequence joins TRBV5-1 and TRBJ1-4; D remains ambiguous. There are 14 residues in the CDR3. In germline, CDR1 is SGHRS, CDR2 YFSETQ. The V and J ends lost 0 bases and 4 bases respectively, with 7 bases between them. DNA of the CDR3: TGCGCCAGCAGCTTGGGAGCCAGTAATGAAAAACTGTTTTTT. Its translation is CASSLGASNEKLFF.

V is TRBV2 and J is TRBJ1-2; 7 positions agree with TRBD1. The CDR3 is 13 amino acids. V lost 3 bases, J lost 3 bases, and 1 base stayed unmatched. Germline lookup yields CDR1 SNHLY and CDR2 FYNNEI. CDR3 protein: CASSEGQYYGYTF. CDR3 DNA: TGTGCCAGCAGTGAGGGACAGTACTATGGCTACACCTTC.

The V gene is TRBV7-9, the J gene TRBJ1-2; tentatively, D is TRBD1 (6 bases). The CDR3 totals 18 residues. Germline V gives CDR1 SEHNR, CDR2 FQNEAQ (reference sequence). The V gene lost 3 bases and the J gene lost 2 bases, with 22 bases spanning the gap. The CDR3 DNA reads as TGTGCCAGCAGCTTCGGTCACAGGGACGTAGCTAAAAACTATGGCTACACCTTC. It encodes CASSFGHRDVAKNYGYTF.

Only a few counts were recorded for this clone. The chain employs TRBV27 and TRBJ2-1, with a possible D match to TRBD1 (6 bases). V lost 7 bases and J lost 7, with 23 bases in between. The germline gives CDR1 MNHEY, CDR2 SMNVEV (reference sequence). CDR3 length: 16 amino acids. The CDR3 DNA reads TGTGCCAGCAAGGCACAGGGTCAGTTGCTTCGTAATGAGCAGTTCTTC. Translated, it gives CASKAQGQLLRNEQFF.

The CDR3 DNA follows: TGTGCCAGCTCCCGAGACAGGGATCTAGGAGGAAACACCATATATTTT. Its translation is CASSRDRDLGGNTIYF. The chain has TRBV18 and TRBJ1-3; 7 bases are a match to TRBD1. J lost 4 bases, V lost 6 bases, and 12 bases had no gene match. The CDR3 runs to 16 residues. Germline values: CDR1 KGHSH, CDR2 LQKENI.

The chain uses TRBV6-2 or TRBV6-3 and TRBJ2-7; 7 nucleotides line up with TRBD1. V lost 2 bases and J lost 2; bases outside the gene matches: 3. Per the germline V gene, CDR1 is MNHEY and CDR2 is SVGEGT. This CDR3 is built from 14 residues. CDR3 amino acids: CASSYAGTAYEQYF. The CDR3 nucleotides are TGTGCCAGCAGTTACGCCGGGACAGCCTACGAGCAGTACTTC.

The rearrangement uses TRBV7-9 and TRBJ2-3; D is perhaps TRBD2 (5 bases). V lost 10 bases and J lost 6, with 26 bases in between. CDR3 length: 16 amino acids. The germline V gene has CDR1 SEHNR and CDR2 FQNEAQ (reference sequence). The CDR3: CATEVPSPLIRDTQYF. The CDR3 DNA follows: TGTGCCACCGAGGTTCCTAGCCCCTTGATTAGGGATACGCAGTATTTT.

V and J are TRBV7-2 and TRBJ1-4; D unclear. Trimming cost V 0 bases and J 8 bases, with 10 bases left between them. This CDR3 is built from 14 residues. Germline V gene sequence: CDR1 SGHTA, CDR2 FQGNSA. CDR3: CASSLAWGREKLFF. The CDR3 nucleotides read TGTGCCAGCAGCTTAGCGTGGGGTCGGGAAAAACTGTTTTTT.

The genes are TRBV7-9 and TRBJ1-4, with D possibly TRBD1 on 5 matching bases. V dropped 2 bases and J dropped 0 bases, with 10 bases sitting between them. Per germline, CDR1 SEHNR and CDR2 FQNEAQ (reference sequence). The CDR3 sequence is 16 residues long. The DNA for the CDR3 is TGTGCCAGCAGCTTACAGGGCTCTGCAACTAATGAAAAACTGTTTTTT. Its protein product is CASSLQGSATNEKLFF.